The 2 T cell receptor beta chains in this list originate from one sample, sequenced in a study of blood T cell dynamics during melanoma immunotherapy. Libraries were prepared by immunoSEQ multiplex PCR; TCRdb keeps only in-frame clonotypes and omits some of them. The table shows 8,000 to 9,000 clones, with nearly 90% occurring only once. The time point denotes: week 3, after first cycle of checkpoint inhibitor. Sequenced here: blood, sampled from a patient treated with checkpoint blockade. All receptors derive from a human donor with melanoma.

The CDR3 nucleotides read TGTGCCACCGACGGACAGGGTAGCAATCAGCCCCAGCATTTT. As protein: CATDGQGSNQPQHF. The chain uses TRBV19 and TRBJ1-5; 8 nucleotides match TRBD1. Per germline, CDR1 LNHDA and CDR2 SQIVND (reference sequence). V lost 10 bases, J lost 0 bases, and 5 bases stayed unmatched. CDR3 size: 14 residues.

The CDR3 nucleotides read TGTGCCAGCAGTTCCCCGACAGCAACTAATGAAAAACTGTTTTTT. Its translation: CASSSPTATNEKLFF. The V gene is TRBV28, the J gene TRBJ1-4, with a weak D call TRBD1 (5 bases). The CDR3 is 15 amino acids. The germline V gene encodes CDR1 MDHEN and CDR2 SYDVKM. Trimming took off 4 bases at V and 0 bases at J, with 9 bases between the two ends.